The TCR beta chain described here comes from a study of T cell responses to AZD1222 COVID-19 vaccine. This table comes from immunoSEQ multiplex PCR, and its TCRdb copy is limited to in-frame clones, with some not included. The sample has 90,000 to 150,000 clones, approximately 90% seen once. Trimming left V 8 bases short and J 8 bases short, with 15 bases between. The CDR3 covers 13 residues. Germline CDR1 reads SGHNT; CDR2 reads YENEEA. A single count supports this clone. The chain employs TRBV11-3 and TRBJ2-2; the D is unclear. This material consisted of peripheral blood, taken on day 0 of AZD1222 vaccination. This TCR came from an adult in good health. The CDR3 DNA follows: TGTGCCAGCGCTTCGCCAGGAAGAGGGGAGCTGTTTTTT. Translated, it gives CASASPGRGELFF. Filled out from reference TRBV11-3 and TRBJ2-2, the complete variable domain reads EAGVVQSPRYKIIEKKQPVAFWCNPISGHNTLYWYLQNLGQGPELLIRYENEEAVDDSQLPKDRFSAERLKGVDSTLKIQPAELGDSAVYLCASASPGRGELFFGEGSRLTVL.